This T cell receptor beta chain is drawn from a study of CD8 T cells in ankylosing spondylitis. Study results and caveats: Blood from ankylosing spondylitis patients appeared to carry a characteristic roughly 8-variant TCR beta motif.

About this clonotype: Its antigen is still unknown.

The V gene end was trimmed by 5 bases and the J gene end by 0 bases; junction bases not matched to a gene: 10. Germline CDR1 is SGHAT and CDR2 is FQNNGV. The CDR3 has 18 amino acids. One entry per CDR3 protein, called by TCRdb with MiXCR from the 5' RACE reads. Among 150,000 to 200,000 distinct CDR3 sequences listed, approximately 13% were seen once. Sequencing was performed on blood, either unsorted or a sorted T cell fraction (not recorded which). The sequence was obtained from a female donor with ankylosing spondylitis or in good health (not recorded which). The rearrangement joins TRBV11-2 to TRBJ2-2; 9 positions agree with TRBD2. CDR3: CASSVDPRLAANTGELFF. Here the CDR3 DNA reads TGTGCCAGCAGCGTCGACCCGCGACTAGCGGCGAACACCGGGGAGCTGTTTTTT.